This note documents a single TCR beta chain sequence. At least ten counts were recorded for this clonotype. Its antigen target is currently unknown. Per-base quality was not reported, and no clone a single base away is much larger than it. This sample was taken from a study of T cells in Graves' hyperthyroidism and ophthalmopathy (dated by TCRdb to between 2019 and 2020). Study-wide context: Peripheral blood samples were taken at the time of initial diagnosis, prior to any treatment. According to the paper, TCR Vbeta CDR3 sequencing was carried out on approximately 140 peripheral blood samples, which came from 40 to 45 ophthalmopathy, some 73 hyperthyroidism and approximately 17 progressor patients. To identify TCR V-J signatures that set the groups apart, the researchers used a discovery cohort of 95 to 100 patients, made up of under 45 with Graves' ophthalmopathy and 57 with stable Graves' hyperthyroidism. The 100 discovery patients were randomly divided into training and test sets at a 7:3 ratio. After blood sampling, hyperthyroidism patients were treated with methimazole at a starting dose of 30 mg daily, and ophthalmopathy patients were treated with high-dose intravenous methylprednisolone. In roughly six Graves' hyperthyroidism patients, the study also compared T-cell repertoires from thyroid tissue with T-cell repertoires from blood. Prospective prediction of ophthalmopathy was tested in an independent validation cohort of fewer than 20 hyperthyroidism patients and 15 to 17 patients who later progressed to ophthalmopathy. The research as a whole found: A model built on a 13 V-J signature distinguished ophthalmopathy from stable hyperthyroidism, reaching around 88% sensitivity and approximately 81% specificity in cross-validation and 80%/75% in testing. No statistical method was used to set the sample size in advance, and investigators knew the group allocation. Most expanded thyroid clonotypes (frequency above 0.001) were also detected in blood, a finding suggesting that blood repertoires may reflect thyroid immune responses. In validation, the model predicted progression to ophthalmopathy with approximately 71% sensitivity and around 72% specificity, a median of about 6 months before onset.

The TCR beta CDR3 regions were amplified from the RNA transcripts. The first round of RT-PCR for the TCR CDR3 was performed with the HTBI primer set and the Qiagen OneStep RT-PCR kit. Libraries were constructed in a second round of multiplex PCR, after which size selection and purification were performed. Paired-end sequencing of the libraries was performed with 100 bp reads on an Illumina HiSeq2000. The study's processing was this. SOAPnuke was used to process the raw data, with reads discarded if the reads contained adapters or uncalled bases, had a mean Phred below 15, or lacked an exact constant-primer or identifier match. COPE v1.2.5 was used to merge high-quality paired reads, and clonotypes were defined as unique nucleotide sequences. MiTCR v1.1 was used to align clonotypes to the IMGT TRBV, TRBD and TRBJ reference segments. The analysis was restricted to V-J combinations with a frequency above 0.0001, which together covered roughly 99% of the repertoires. A TCS score was defined as the ratio of F50 (clonal expansion) to E x V (chaos), with BLOSUM62-based TCRdist applied between CDR3 peptides within each V-J. Welch's t-statistics and random forest reduced around 520 V-J features to 10 to 15, which were used in a naive Bayes classifier (R e1071). In-frame beta chains were kept once TCRdb had trimmed the public reads at Q25 with fastp and called clones with MiXCR. Duplicate CDR3 protein sequences are folded into a single record with the most common DNA and genes. It is TCRdb's table, rather than the study itself, that gives the V and J calls and clone size. This sample is represented by about 400,000 distinct CDR3 sequences; about 16% of them were singletons. 32% of the sample is in the top ten clones.

Stable Graves' hyperthyroidism was defined as no progression to ophthalmopathy during 18 months of follow-up. The hyperthyroidism patients were between 18 and 65 years old and newly diagnosed, with a disease duration of less than 2 months. Exclusion was applied to patients with uncontrolled infections, other autoimmune diseases, pregnancy or lactation. Diagnoses were based on clinical symptoms, serum thyroxine and TRAb, thyroid ultrasound and orbital computed tomography. Ficoll-Paque density gradient centrifugation was used to isolate PBMCs from approximately 11 ml of fresh peripheral blood. Total RNA was extracted with Trizol reagent, and quality was checked on an Agilent 2100 Bioanalyzer. The germline V gene gives CDR1 as KGHDR and CDR2 as SFDVKD. V is reduced by 2 bases and J by 5 bases, leaving a spacing of 15 bases between them. The CDR3 goes from the cysteine to the phenylalanine over 16 residues. Only the CDR3 part of the read is kept: 48 bases, read in frame from the first base.

The material sequenced was blood. The V gene is TRBV24-1 and the J gene is TRBJ2-1; confidence is insufficient to name the D gene. This receptor was obtained from a woman aged 25-40 years with Graves' hyperthyroidism. The sequenced DNA is TGTGCCACCAGTGATTCAGGCAGACTGCTGCACAATGAGCAGTTCTTC. It specifies CATSDSGRLLHNEQFF.